The 8 T cell receptor beta chains presented below share a single source sample, sequenced in a study of T cells in Graves' hyperthyroidism and ophthalmopathy. Amplification of TCR beta CDR3 regions was performed using RNA transcripts as template. The HTBI primer set was used in a first-round RT-PCR of the TCR CDR3. TCRdb recomputed calls from the multiplex PCR reads with MiXCR, one row per CDR3 protein. The sample includes about 350,000 distinct CDR3 sequences, approximately 19% seen only once; the top ten take about 4%. The sample comprised blood. All receptors come from a woman aged 18-29 years with Graves' hyperthyroidism.

This clonotype was detected ten times or more. V gene TRBV2 combines with J gene TRBJ2-2, with D possibly being TRBD1 (5 bases). Trimming cost V 4 bases and J 5 bases, with 11 bases left between them. There are 14 residues in the CDR3. Germline CDR1 is SNHLY and CDR2 is FYNNEI. The CDR3 spells CASSVDRMTGELFF. The CDR3 coding sequence is TGTGCCAGCAGTGTTGACAGAATGACCGGGGAGCTGTTTTTT.

This clonotype occurred many times. This rearrangement joins TRBV11-2 to TRBJ1-1; D gene uncertain. Germline CDR1 SGHAT, CDR2 FQNNGV. V lost 3 bases and J lost 3, with 8 bases in between. The CDR3 contains 13 residues. The CDR3 is CASSFLPDTEAFF. The DNA for the CDR3 is TGTGCCAGCAGCTTTCTCCCAGACACTGAAGCTTTCTTT.

This clonotype was seen repeatedly, ten times or more. The chain combines TRBV6-9 with TRBJ2-5; D is uncertain. The germline gives CDR1 MNHGY, CDR2 SVAAGI. The CDR3 sequence is 12 residues long. Trimming took off 8 bases at V and 2 bases at J, with 9 bases between the two ends. The CDR3: CASVWGQETQYF. DNA of the CDR3: TGTGCCAGCGTGTGGGGACAAGAGACCCAGTACTTC.

The chain combines TRBV12-3 or TRBV12-4 with TRBJ2-7, with TRBD1 matching 7 bases. Germline trimming cut 6 bases from V and 1 base from J; bases unmatched to any gene: 6. CDR3 length equals 14 residues. CDR3 in amino acids: CASSQRDSSYEQYF. CDR3 DNA: TGTGCCAGCAGCCAACGGGACAGTTCCTACGAGCAGTACTTC.

This clonotype came up many times. The chain is built from TRBV6-5 and TRBJ1-3; D remains unclear. Germline lookup yields CDR1 MNHEY and CDR2 SVGAGI. This CDR3 region has 17 residues. V lost 0 bases and J lost 0, with 12 bases in between. The CDR3 DNA reads TGTGCCAGCAGTTACTCGAATCTCCCGAACTCTGGAAACACCATATATTTT. This sequence encodes CASSYSNLPNSGNTIYF.

The sample holds many counts of this clonotype. The CDR3 is CASSWVGVTEAFF. CDR3 nucleotides: TGTGCCAGCAGTTGGGTGGGGGTTACTGAAGCTTTCTTT. The chain combines TRBV12-3 or TRBV12-4 with TRBJ1-1; D perhaps matches TRBD1 (5 bases). Trimming left V 4 bases short and J 5 bases short, with 11 bases between. This CDR3 is built from 13 residues.

To note about this clonotype: A much larger clone lies a single base off, so this may be a read error. The chain carries TRBV19 and TRBJ1-1, with 8 bases that match TRBD1. Looked up from germline, CDR1 is LNHDA and CDR2 is SQIVND (reference sequence). This CDR3 contains 16 residues. The CDR3 here is CASSVGTGYMNTEACF. CDR3 in DNA: TGTGCCAGTAGTGTCGGGACAGGCTACATGAACACTGAAGCTTGCTTT.

This clonotype was detected many times. The chain recombines TRBV10-1 with TRBJ1-1; a possible D gene is TRBD1 (6 bases). CDR1 WNHNN and CDR2 SYGVQD come from the germline V gene (reference sequence). Trimming removed 2 bases from V and 4 bases from J, with 23 bases in between. This CDR3 contains 18 residues. The CDR3 is CASSENRIFGQLATEAFF. For the CDR3, the DNA is TGCGCCAGCAGTGAGAACAGGATATTCGGACAGCTTGCCACTGAAGCTTTCTTT.